This entry features one T cell receptor (beta chain) sequence. No antigen is known for it. PCR used 60 Vbeta primers and 13 Jbeta primers. Profiling relied on immunoSEQ multiplex PCR, and the TCRdb table lists in-frame clones only, not all of them. This table holds some 240,000 clones, approximately 82% found once. Trimming cost V 0 bases and J 8 bases, with 23 bases left between them. The CDR3 length is 18 residues. Germline CDR1 is SGHRS and CDR2 is YFSETQ. Healthy bone marrow donors made up the donors. This record comes from a study of cytomegalovirus exposure and HLA in healthy donors. Study-level findings and limits: When a later analysis was performed, an Asian-associated ancestry cluster reportedly had fewer N-insertions than the approximately 680-donor mean. Productive status was seen about 87% or about 30% of the time for most TCR beta V segments in an earlier analysis. Among TCR beta chains, those listed as cytomegalovirus-associated numbered over 150.

The chain carries TRBV5-1 and TRBJ1-4; the D is unclear. The sequence derives from a male donor in good health and CMV-seronegative. Sequenced input: PBMCs. The CDR3 spells CASSLAGNPGEIVEKLFF. CDR3 nucleotide sequence: TGCGCCAGCAGCTTGGCCGGGAACCCGGGTGAAATCGTGGAAAAACTGTTTTTT. The complete variable domain, with remaining parts taken from reference TRBV5-1 and TRBJ1-4, reads KAGVTQTPRYLIKTRGQQVTLSCSPISGHRSVSWYQQTPGQGLQFLFEYFSETQRNKGNFPGRFSGRQFSNSRSEMNVSTLELGDSALYLCASSLAGNPGEIVEKLFFGSGTQLSVL.